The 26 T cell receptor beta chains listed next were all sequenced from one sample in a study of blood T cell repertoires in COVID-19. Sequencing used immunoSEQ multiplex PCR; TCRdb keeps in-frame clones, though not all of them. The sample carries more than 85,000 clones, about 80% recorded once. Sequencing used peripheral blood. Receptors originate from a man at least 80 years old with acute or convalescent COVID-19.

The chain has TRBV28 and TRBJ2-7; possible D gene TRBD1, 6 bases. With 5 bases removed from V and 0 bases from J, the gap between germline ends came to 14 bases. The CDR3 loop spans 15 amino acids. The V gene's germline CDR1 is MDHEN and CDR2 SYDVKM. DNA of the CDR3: TGTGCCAGCAGTCCAAGGGACACCTCCTCCTACGAGCAGTACTTC. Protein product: CASSPRDTSSYEQYF.

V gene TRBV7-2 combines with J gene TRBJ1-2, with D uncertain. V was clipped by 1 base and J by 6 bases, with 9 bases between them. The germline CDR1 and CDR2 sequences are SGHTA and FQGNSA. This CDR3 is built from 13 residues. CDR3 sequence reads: CASSLVHGDGYTF. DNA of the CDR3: TGTGCCAGCAGCTTAGTACACGGAGATGGCTACACCTTC.

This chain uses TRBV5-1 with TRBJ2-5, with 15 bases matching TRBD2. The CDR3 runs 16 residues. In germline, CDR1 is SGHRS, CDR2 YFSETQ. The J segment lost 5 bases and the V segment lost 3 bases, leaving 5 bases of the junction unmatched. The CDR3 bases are TGCGCCAGCAGCTATGGACTAGCGGGAGGGAGGGAGACCCAGTACTTC. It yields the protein CASSYGLAGGRETQYF.

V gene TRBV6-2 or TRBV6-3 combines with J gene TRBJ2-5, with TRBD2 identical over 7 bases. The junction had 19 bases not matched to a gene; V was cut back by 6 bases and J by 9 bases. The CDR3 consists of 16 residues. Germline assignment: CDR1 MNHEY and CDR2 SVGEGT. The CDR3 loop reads CASRPPGTTDGGAQYF. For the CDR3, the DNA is TGTGCCAGCAGGCCTCCCGGGACTACCGACGGAGGGGCCCAGTACTTC.

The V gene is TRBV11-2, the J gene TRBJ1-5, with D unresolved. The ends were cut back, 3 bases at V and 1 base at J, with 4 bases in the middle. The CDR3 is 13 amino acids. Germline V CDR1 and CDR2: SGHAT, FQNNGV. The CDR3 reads CASSLGSNQPQHF. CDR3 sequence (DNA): TGTGCCAGCAGCTTGGGCAGCAATCAGCCCCAGCATTTT. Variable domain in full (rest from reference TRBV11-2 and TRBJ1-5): EAGVAQSPRYKIIEKRQSVAFWCNPISGHATLYWYQQILGQGPKLLIQFQNNGVVDDSQLPKDRFSAERLKGVDSTLKIQPAKLEDSAVYLCASSLGSNQPQHFGDGTRLSIL.

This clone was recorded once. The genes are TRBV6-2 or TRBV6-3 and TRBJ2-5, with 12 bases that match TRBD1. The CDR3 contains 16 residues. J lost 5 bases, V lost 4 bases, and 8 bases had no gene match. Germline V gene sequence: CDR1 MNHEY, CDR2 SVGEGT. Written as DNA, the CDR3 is TGTGCCAGCAGTTCTCCGGGACAGGGGGCTTTCGAGACCCAGTACTTC. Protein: CASSSPGQGAFETQYF.

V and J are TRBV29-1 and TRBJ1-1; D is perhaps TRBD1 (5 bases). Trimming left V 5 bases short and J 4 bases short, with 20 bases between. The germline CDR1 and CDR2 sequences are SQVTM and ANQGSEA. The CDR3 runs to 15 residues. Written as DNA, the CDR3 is TGCAGCGTTCGTATAAGGGGCGAGTCTGCCACTGAAGCTTTCTTT. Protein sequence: CSVRIRGESATEAFF.

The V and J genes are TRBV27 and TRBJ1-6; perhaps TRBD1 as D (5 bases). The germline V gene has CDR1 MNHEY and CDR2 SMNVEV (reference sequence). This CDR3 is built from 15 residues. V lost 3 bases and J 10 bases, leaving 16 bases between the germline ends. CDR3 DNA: TGTGCCAGCAGTTTTTATGGAGGGGTAGGATCACCCCTCCACTTT. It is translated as CASSFYGGVGSPLHF.

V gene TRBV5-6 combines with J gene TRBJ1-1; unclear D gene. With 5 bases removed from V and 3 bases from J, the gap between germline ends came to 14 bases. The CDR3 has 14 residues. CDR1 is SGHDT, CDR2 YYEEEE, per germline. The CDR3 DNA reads TGTGCCAGCAGGTCGGGTCCTTTGGACACTGAAGCTTTCTTT. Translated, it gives CASRSGPLDTEAFF.

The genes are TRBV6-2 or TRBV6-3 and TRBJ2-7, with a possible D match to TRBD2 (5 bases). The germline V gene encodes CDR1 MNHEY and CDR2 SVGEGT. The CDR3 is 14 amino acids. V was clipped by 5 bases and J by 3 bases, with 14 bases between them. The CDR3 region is CASSPEGRNYEQYF. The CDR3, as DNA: TGTGCCAGCAGTCCCGAGGGAAGAAACTACGAGCAGTACTTC.

The CDR3: CASSPTGLRSNQPQHF. The CDR3 nucleotides read TGTGCCAGCTCACCTACCGGGTTAAGGAGCAATCAGCCCCAGCATTTT. The V call is TRBV18, the J call TRBJ1-5; D remains unclear. CDR3 length: 16 residues. Germline CDR1 reads KGHSH; CDR2 reads LQKENI. Deletions cut 3 bases from V and 1 base from J, with 13 bases between.

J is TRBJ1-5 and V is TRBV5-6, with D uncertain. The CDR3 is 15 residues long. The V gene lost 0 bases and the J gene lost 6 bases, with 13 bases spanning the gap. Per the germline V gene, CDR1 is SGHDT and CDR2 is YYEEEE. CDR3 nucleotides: TGTGCCAGCAGCTTGGGGCAGGTTTTGGGTCAGCCCCAGCATTTT. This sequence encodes CASSLGQVLGQPQHF. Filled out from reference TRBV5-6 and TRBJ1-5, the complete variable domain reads DAGVTQSPTHLIKTRGQQVTLRCSPKSGHDTVSWYQQALGQGPQFIFQYYEEEERQRGNFPDRFSGHQFPNYSSELNVNALLLGDSALYLCASSLGQVLGQPQHFGDGTRLSIL.

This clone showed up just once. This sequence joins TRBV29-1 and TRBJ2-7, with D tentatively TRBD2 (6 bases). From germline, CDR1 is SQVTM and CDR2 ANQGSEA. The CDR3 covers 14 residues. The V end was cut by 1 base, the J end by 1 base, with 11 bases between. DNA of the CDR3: TGCAGCGTTGAAGCGAGACTAGGTTCCTACGAGCAGTACTTC. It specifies CSVEARLGSYEQYF.

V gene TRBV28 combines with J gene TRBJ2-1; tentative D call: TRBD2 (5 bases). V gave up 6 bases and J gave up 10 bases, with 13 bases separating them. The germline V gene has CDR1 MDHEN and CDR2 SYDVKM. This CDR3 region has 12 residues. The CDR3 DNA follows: TGTGCCAGCAGCATACCCAAGCGGGAGCAGTTCTTC. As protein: CASSIPKREQFF.

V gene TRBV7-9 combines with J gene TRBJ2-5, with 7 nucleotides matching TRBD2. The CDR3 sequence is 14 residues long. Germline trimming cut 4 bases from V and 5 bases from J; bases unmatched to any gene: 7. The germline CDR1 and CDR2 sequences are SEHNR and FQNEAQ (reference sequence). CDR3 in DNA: TGTGCCAGCAGCTCGATTGGACTAGGGGAGACCCAGTACTTC. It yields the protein CASSSIGLGETQYF.

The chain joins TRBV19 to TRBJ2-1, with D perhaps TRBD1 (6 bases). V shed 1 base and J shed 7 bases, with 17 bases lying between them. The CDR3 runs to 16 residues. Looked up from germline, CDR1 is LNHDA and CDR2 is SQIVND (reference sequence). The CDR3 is CASSIGGLGGDNEQFF. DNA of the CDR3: TGTGCCAGTAGTATAGGTGGGCTAGGGGGTGATAATGAGCAGTTCTTC.

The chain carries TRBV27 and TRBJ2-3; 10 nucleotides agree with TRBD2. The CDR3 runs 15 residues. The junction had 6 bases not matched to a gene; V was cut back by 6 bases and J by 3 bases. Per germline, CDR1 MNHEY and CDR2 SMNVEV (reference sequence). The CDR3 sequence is CASRPSGGGTDTQYF. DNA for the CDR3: TGTGCCAGCAGACCTAGCGGGGGTGGTACAGATACGCAGTATTTT.

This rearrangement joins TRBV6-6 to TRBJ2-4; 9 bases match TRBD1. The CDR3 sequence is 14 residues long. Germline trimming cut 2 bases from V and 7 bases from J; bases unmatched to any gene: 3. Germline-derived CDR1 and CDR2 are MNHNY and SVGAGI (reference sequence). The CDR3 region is CASSYGTGRNIQYF. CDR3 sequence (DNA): TGTGCCAGCAGTTACGGGACAGGGAGGAACATTCAGTACTTC.

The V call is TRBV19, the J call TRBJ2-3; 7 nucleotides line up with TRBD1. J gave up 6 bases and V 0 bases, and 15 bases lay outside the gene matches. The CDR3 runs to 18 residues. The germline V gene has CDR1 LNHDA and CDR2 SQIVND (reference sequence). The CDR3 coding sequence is TGTGCCAGTAGTATAGAAACCCGGACAGGCCGAAACTTGGATACGCAGTATTTT. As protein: CASSIETRTGRNLDTQYF.

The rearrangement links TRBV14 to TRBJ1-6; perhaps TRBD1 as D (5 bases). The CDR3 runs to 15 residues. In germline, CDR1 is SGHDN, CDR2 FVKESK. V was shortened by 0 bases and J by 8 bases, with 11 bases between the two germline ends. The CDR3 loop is CASSQDLGGDSPLHF. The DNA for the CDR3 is TGTGCCAGCAGCCAAGATCTGGGAGGGGATTCACCCCTCCACTTT.

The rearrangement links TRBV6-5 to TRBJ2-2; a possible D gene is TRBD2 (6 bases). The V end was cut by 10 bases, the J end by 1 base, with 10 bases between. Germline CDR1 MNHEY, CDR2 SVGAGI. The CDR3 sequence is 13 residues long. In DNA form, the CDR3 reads TGTGCCACCGGGGGTTTGAACACCGGGGAGCTGTTTTTT. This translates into CATGGLNTGELFF.

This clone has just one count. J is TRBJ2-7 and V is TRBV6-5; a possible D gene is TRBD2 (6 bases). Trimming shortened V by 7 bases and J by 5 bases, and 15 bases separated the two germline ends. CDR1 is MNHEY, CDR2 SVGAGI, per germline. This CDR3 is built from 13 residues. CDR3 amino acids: CASTPAGRNEQYF. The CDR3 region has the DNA TGTGCCAGCACTCCCGCGGGGCGGAACGAGCAGTACTTC.

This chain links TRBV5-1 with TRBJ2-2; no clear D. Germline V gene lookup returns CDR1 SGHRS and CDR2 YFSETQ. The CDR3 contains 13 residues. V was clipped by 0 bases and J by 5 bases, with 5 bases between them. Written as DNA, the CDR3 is TGCGCCAGCAGCTTGGAAGCGACCGGGGAGCTGTTTTTT. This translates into CASSLEATGELFF.

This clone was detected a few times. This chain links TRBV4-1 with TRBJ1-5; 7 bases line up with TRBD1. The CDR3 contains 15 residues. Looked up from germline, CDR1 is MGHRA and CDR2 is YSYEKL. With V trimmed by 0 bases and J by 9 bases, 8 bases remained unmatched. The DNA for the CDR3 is TGCGCCAGCAGCCAAGAGGGGGCAGGGGGTACGCCCCAGCATTTT. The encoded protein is CASSQEGAGGTPQHF.

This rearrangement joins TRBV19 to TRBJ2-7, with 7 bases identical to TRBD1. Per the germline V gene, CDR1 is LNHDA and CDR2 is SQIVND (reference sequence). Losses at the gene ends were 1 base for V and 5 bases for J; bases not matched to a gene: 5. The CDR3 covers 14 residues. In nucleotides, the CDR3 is TGTGCCAGTAGTATAGGACAGGGAACGGACGAGCAGTACTTC. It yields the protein CASSIGQGTDEQYF.

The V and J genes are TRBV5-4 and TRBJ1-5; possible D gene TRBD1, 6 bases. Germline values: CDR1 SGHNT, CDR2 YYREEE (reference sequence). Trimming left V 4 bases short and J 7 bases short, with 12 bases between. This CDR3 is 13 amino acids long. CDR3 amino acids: CASSLQGQQPQHF. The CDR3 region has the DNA TGTGCCAGCAGCCTACAGGGTCAGCAGCCCCAGCATTTT.